This T cell receptor beta chain emerged from a study of T cells in Graves' hyperthyroidism and ophthalmopathy. Using RNA transcripts as the source, TCR beta CDR3 regions were amplified. TCR CDR3 regions were first amplified by RT-PCR with HTBI primers. TCRdb called the multiplex PCR reads again in MiXCR, with one record for every CDR3 protein. This sample yields roughly 800,000 distinct CDR3 sequences, of which roughly 40% are seen a single time; around 10% belongs to the top ten. As concerns this clonotype: At one boundary the junction diverges from the germline segment, which might be a read error.

CDR3 length: 19 amino acids. Germline values: CDR1 SEHNR, CDR2 FQNEAQ (reference sequence). Source material: blood. The genes are TRBV7-9 and TRBJ1-3; TRBD1 is a possible D gene (6 bases). The sequence came from a man between 18 and 35 years old with Graves' hyperthyroidism. As DNA, the CDR3 is TGCGCCAGCAGCCAGAGTACCGCGTGGGAACAGGGTGAACGAGGGGCCATATATTTT. Protein product: CASSQSTAWEQGERGAIYF.